This TCR beta chain was recorded in a study of OX40 agonist ivuxolimab in advanced cancers. Points from the study as a whole: On average, a greater number of expanded clones characterised CD8+ T cells relative to CD4+.

For this clone: What it recognizes is unknown.

Method: immunoSEQ multiplex PCR; TCRdb's copy keeps in-frame clones and lacks some. The table records more than 60,000 clones, 65% to 85% of them present only once. Here the sequenced sample was CD4+ or CD8+ T cells sorted from blood, taken in a trial of the OX40 agonist ivuxolimab. The sequence came from an adult with an advanced solid tumor such as melanoma, head and neck, liver or kidney cancer.

The chain's CDR3 is CARPLTRDRINYGYTF. Written as DNA, the CDR3 is TGTGCCAGGCCCCTTACGCGGGACAGGATAAACTATGGCTACACCTTC. The chain combines TRBV27 with TRBJ1-2; 8 positions match TRBD1. V gave up 9 bases and J gave up 2 bases; unmatched junction bases: 14. Germline V gene sequence: CDR1 MNHEY, CDR2 SMNVEV (reference sequence). The CDR3 loop spans 16 amino acids.